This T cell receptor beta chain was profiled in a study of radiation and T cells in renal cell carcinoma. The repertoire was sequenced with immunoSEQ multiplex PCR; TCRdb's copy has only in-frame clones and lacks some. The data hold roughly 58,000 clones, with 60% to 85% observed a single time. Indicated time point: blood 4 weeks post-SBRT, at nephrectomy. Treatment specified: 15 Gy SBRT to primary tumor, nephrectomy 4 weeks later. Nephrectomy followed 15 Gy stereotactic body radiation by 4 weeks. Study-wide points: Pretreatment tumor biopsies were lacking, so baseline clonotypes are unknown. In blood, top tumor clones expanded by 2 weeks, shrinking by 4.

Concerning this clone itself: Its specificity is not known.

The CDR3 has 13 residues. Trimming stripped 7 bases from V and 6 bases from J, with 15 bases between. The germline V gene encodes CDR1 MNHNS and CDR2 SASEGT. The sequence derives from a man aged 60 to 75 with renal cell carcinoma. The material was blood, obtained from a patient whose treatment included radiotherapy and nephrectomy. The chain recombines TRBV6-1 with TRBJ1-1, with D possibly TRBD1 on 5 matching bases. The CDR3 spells CASIFPVGAEAFF. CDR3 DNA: TGTGCCAGCATTTTCCCGGTGGGGGCTGAAGCTTTCTTT.